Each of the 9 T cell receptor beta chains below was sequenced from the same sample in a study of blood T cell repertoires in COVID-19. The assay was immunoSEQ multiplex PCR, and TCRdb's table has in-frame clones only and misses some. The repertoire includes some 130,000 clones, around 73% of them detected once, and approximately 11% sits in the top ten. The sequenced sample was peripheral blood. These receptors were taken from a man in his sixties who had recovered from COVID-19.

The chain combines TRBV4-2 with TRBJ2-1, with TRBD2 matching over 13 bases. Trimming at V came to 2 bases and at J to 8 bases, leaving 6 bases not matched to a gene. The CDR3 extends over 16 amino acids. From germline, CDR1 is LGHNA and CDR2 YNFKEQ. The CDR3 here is CASSQPLAGGPHEQFF. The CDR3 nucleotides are TGTGCCAGCAGCCAACCACTAGCGGGAGGGCCCCATGAGCAGTTCTTC.

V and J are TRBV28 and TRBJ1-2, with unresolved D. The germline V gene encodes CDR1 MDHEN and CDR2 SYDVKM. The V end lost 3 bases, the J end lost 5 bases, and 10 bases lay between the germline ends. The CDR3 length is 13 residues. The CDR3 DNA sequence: TGTGCCAGCAGTTTTAGTGCGGAGTATGGCTACACCTTC. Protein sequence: CASSFSAEYGYTF.

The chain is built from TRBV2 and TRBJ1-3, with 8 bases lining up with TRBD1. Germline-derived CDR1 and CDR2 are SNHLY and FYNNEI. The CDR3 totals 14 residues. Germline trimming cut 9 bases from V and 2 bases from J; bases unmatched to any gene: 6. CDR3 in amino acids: CARQGESAGNTIYF. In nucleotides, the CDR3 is TGTGCCAGACAGGGGGAATCGGCTGGAAACACCATATATTTT.

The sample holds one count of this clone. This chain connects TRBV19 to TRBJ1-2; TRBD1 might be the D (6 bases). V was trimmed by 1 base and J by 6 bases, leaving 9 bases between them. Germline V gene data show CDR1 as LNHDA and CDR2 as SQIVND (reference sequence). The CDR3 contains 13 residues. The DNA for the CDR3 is TGTGCCAGTAGTATAGCAGGGGACAATGGCTACACCTTC. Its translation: CASSIAGDNGYTF. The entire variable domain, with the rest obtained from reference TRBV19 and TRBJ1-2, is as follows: DGGITQSPKYLFRKEGQNVTLSCEQNLNHDAMYWYRQDPGQGLRLIYYSQIVNDFQKGDIAEGYSVSREKKESFPLTVTSAQKNPTAFYLCASSIAGDNGYTFGSGTRLTVV.

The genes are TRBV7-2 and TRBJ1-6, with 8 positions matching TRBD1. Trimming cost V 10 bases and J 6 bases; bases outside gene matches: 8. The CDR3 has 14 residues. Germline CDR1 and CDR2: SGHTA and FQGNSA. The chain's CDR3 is CAIWTGIPNSPLHF. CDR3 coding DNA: TGTGCCATCTGGACAGGGATCCCTAATTCACCCCTCCACTTT.

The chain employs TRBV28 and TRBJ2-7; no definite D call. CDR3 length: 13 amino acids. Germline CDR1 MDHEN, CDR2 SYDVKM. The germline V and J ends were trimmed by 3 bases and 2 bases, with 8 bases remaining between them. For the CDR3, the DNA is TGTGCCAGCAGTTTGGGCAGGACCTACGAGCAGTACTTC. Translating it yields CASSLGRTYEQYF.

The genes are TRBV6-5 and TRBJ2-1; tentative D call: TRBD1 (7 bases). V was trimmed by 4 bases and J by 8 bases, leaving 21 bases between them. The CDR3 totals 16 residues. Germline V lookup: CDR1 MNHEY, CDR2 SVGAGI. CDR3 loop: CASSFLRDTRGDEQFF. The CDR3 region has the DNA TGTGCCAGCAGTTTCCTCAGGGACACCAGGGGGGATGAGCAGTTCTTC.

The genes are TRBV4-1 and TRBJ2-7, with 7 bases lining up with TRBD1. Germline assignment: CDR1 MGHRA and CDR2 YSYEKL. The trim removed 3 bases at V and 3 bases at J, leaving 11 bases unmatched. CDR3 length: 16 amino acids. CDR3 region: CASSQEVQGSFYEQYF. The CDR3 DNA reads TGCGCCAGCAGCCAGGAAGTACAGGGGTCATTCTACGAGCAGTACTTC.

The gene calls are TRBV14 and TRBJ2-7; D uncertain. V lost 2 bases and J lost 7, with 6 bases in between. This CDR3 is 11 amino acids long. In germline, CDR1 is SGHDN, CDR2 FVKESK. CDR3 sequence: CASSQTYEQYF. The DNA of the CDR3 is TGTGCCAGCAGCCAAACATATGAGCAGTACTTC.